One sample yielded the 23 T cell receptor beta chains listed below, sequenced in a study of T cell repertoires in cytomegalovirus infection. TCRdb re-called the reads with MiXCR, one entry per CDR3 protein. The table has fewer than 550,000 distinct CDR3 sequences, roughly 31% seen once. Input material: PBMCs. The receptors were gathered from a human donor in good health (CMV status not recorded). Some clones in this sample may be carry-over from other donors' samples.

The chain recombines TRBV7-2 with TRBJ2-2; TRBD2 matches at 9 bases. CDR1 is SGHTA and CDR2 is FQGNSA in the germline V gene. This CDR3 is built from 16 residues. With 10 bases clipped from V and 6 bases from J, the junction kept 15 bases outside the gene matches. Here the CDR3 reads CANLLKRGAGSGELFF. The CDR3, as DNA: TGTGCCAACCTACTAAAGCGGGGGGCGGGTTCCGGGGAGCTGTTTTTT.

This clonotype was recorded many times. V gene TRBV7-8 combines with J gene TRBJ2-5; D is ambiguous. Trimming shortened V by 5 bases and J by 5 bases, and 15 bases separated the two germline ends. CDR1 and CDR2 (germline): SGHVS, FQNEAQ. This CDR3 contains 14 residues. This CDR3 is CASSTQVFQETQYF. The CDR3 DNA is TGTGCCAGCAGCACCCAGGTATTCCAGGAGACCCAGTACTTC.

This clonotype was counted at least ten times. The V call is TRBV7-9, the J call TRBJ1-1; D may be TRBD1 (5 bases). V lost 0 bases to trimming and J lost 3 bases, with 8 bases between them. Germline values: CDR1 SEHNR, CDR2 FQNEAQ (reference sequence). The CDR3 is 14 residues long. CDR3 amino acids: CASSLAQGDTEAFF. CDR3 sequence (DNA): TGTGCCAGCAGCTTAGCTCAGGGTGACACTGAAGCTTTCTTT.

With regard to this clonotype: Since no conserved phenylalanine or tryptophan closes the CDR3, a read error is the likely cause. The V gene is TRBV7-6, the J gene TRBJ2-5; 9 bases map to TRBD1. The V gene's germline CDR1 is SGHVS and CDR2 FNYEAQ. V trimming: 5 bases; J trimming: 5 bases; junction bases outside the gene matches: 9. CDR3 size: 15 residues. This chain's CDR3 is CASSRRDREAETQYL. The CDR3 DNA reads as TGTGCCAGCAGCCGCAGGGACAGGGAGGCGGAGACCCAGTACTTA.

The V gene is TRBV2, the J gene TRBJ1-6, with a possible D match to TRBD1 (6 bases). The V end lost 7 bases, the J end lost 8 bases, and 21 bases lay between the germline ends. Germline values: CDR1 SNHLY, CDR2 FYNNEI. The CDR3 covers 16 residues. This CDR3 is CASIGAGAFSDSPLHF. The DNA of the CDR3 is TGTGCCAGCATCGGGGCAGGGGCCTTCTCGGATTCACCCCTCCACTTT.

The V call is TRBV20-1, the J call TRBJ2-5; the D is unclear. V was pared by 3 bases and J by 4 bases, with 12 bases between. Germline CDR1 DFQATT, CDR2 SNEGSKA (reference sequence). The CDR3 consists of 13 residues. The CDR3 nucleotides are TGCAGTGCTAGCTCGCCGAACTCAGAGACCCAGTACTTC. Translated, it gives CSASSPNSETQYF.

V and J are TRBV6-1 and TRBJ2-7, with unresolved D. The CDR3 is made up of 13 amino acids. V lost 8 bases and J 3 bases, leaving 14 bases between the germline ends. CDR1 MNHNS and CDR2 SASEGT come from the germline V gene. CDR3 region: CASSRAAFYEQYF. The CDR3 nucleotides read TGTGCCAGCTCTAGAGCAGCCTTCTACGAGCAGTACTTC.

Details on this clonotype: This may be a read error: a much more frequent sequence differs by one nucleotide. The conserved phenylalanine or tryptophan is not found at the CDR3 terminus, so this likely reflects a read error. The genes are TRBV7-2 and TRBJ2-1; D ambiguous. From germline, CDR1 is SGHTA and CDR2 FQGNSA. This CDR3 has 13 residues. Trimming left V 5 bases short and J 8 bases short, with 13 bases between. The CDR3 DNA reads as TGTGCCAGCAGCATGACCAAACGGGATGAGCAGTTCTTA. Residues: CASSMTKRDEQFL.

The J gene is TRBJ2-7, the V gene TRBV5-6; 8 bases map to TRBD2. Germline lookup yields CDR1 SGHDT and CDR2 YYEEEE. V dropped 0 bases and J dropped 4; count of bases not matched to a gene: 6. CDR3 length equals 15 residues. The CDR3 DNA sequence: TGTGCCAGCAGCTTGGTCGGGGGGGGGCATTACGAGCAGTACTTC. Amino acid sequence: CASSLVGGGHYEQYF. Using reference TRBV5-6 and TRBJ2-7 for the parts outside the CDR3, the full variable domain is DAGVTQSPTHLIKTRGQQVTLRCSPKSGHDTVSWYQQALGQGPQFIFQYYEEEERQRGNFPDRFSGHQFPNYSSELNVNALLLGDSALYLCASSLVGGGHYEQYFGPGTRLTVT.

To note about this clonotype: Being one base from a much bigger clone, this may be a read error. The rearrangement uses TRBV7-2 and TRBJ1-5, with D possibly being TRBD1 (6 bases). The germline V gene has CDR1 SGHTA and CDR2 FQGNSA. The CDR3 length is 17 residues. Trimming shortened V by 2 bases and J by 3 bases, and 17 bases separated the two germline ends. The CDR3 nucleotides are TGTGCCAGCAGCTTACAAAAGGGGGTTTCGGCCAATCAGCCCCAGCATTTT. This translates into CASSLQKGVSANQPQHF.

The J gene is TRBJ1-1, the V gene TRBV29-1; D not resolved. The CDR3 loop spans 12 amino acids. Trimming shortened V by 3 bases and J by 4 bases, and 9 bases separated the two germline ends. Germline V lookup: CDR1 SQVTM, CDR2 ANQGSEA. The CDR3 loop is CSVDTEVTEAFF. The CDR3 DNA reads TGCAGCGTTGATACGGAGGTCACTGAAGCTTTCTTT.

This clonotype turned up a few times. The V gene is TRBV2, the J gene TRBJ1-1; the D is unclear. Trimming left V 8 bases short and J 1 base short, with 8 bases between. The V gene's germline CDR1 is SNHLY and CDR2 FYNNEI. This CDR3 region has 12 residues. The CDR3 spells CASLTGNTEAFF. In DNA form, the CDR3 reads TGTGCCAGCCTTACGGGGAACACTGAAGCTTTCTTT.

The chain couples TRBV5-8 to TRBJ2-3, with D unclear. The CDR3 covers 16 residues. The V end was cut by 0 bases, the J end by 4 bases, with 15 bases between. Germline CDR1 is SGHTS and CDR2 is YDEGEE. The CDR3 nucleotides are TGTGCCAGCAGCTTGGTTTTCGGAGTAGCCTCAGATACGCAGTATTTT. This codes for CASSLVFGVASDTQYF.

On this clonotype itself: This may come from a read error, since a much larger clone is one base off. The rearrangement joins TRBV7-6 to TRBJ1-6; D gene uncertain. CDR3 length: 15 residues. Germline V CDR1 and CDR2: SGHVS, FNYEAQ. Between the trimmed V and J ends, which lost 1 base and 9 bases, there was a span of 13 bases. CDR3 DNA sequence: TGTGCCAGCAGCTTAGGGCGGGGAGGCATTTCACCCCTCCACTTT. Its protein product is CASSLGRGGISPLHF.

In its sample, this clonotype was seen a few times. The V and J genes are TRBV7-9 and TRBJ2-6, with D unclear. Trimming stripped 1 base from V and 0 bases from J, with 10 bases between. Germline assignment: CDR1 SEHNR and CDR2 FQNEAQ (reference sequence). CDR3 length: 17 amino acids. CDR3 in amino acids: CASSLGASVSGANVLTF. The CDR3 nucleotides read TGTGCCAGCAGCTTAGGGGCCAGCGTCTCTGGGGCCAACGTCCTGACTTTC.

The chain recombines TRBV11-2 with TRBJ2-1; 8 bases align to TRBD1. The CDR3 is 14 amino acids. Looked up from germline, CDR1 is SGHAT and CDR2 is FQNNGV. Losses at the gene ends were 1 base for V and 5 bases for J; bases not matched to a gene: 1. CDR3 loop: CASSLATGDNEQFF. The CDR3 DNA follows: TGTGCCAGCAGCTTAGCGACAGGGGACAATGAGCAGTTCTTC.

The table lists this clonotype with a few counts. The gene calls are TRBV27 and TRBJ2-5; TRBD2 is a possible D gene (6 bases). The germline V gene has CDR1 MNHEY and CDR2 SMNVEV (reference sequence). V was trimmed by 1 base and J by 0 bases, leaving 6 bases between them. The CDR3 sequence is 14 residues long. CDR3 in DNA: TGTGCCAGCAGTTTATGGAGGGACCAAGAGACCCAGTACTTC. This translates into CASSLWRDQETQYF.

The chain carries TRBV6-6 and TRBJ2-5, with D unresolved. Germline V gene sequence: CDR1 MNHNY, CDR2 SVGAGI (reference sequence). Deletions cut 7 bases from V and 1 base from J, with 25 bases between. CDR3 length equals 18 residues. The CDR3 region is CASTPTVVFPNFQETQYF. DNA for the CDR3: TGTGCCAGCACCCCAACAGTTGTTTTCCCAAATTTCCAAGAGACCCAGTACTTC.

This clonotype has a single count. This may come from a read error, since a much larger clone is one base off. The rearrangement uses TRBV12-3 or TRBV12-4 and TRBJ2-7, with TRBD2 identical over 8 bases. This CDR3 contains 12 residues. V dropped 7 bases and J dropped 9; count of bases not matched to a gene: 8. The CDR3 coding sequence is TGTGCCAGCAACACGGACGGGGGGGGGCAGTACTTC. Translated: CASNTDGGGQYF.

This chain uses TRBV15 with TRBJ2-1; TRBD1 matches at 8 bases. V lost 3 bases and J lost 9; bases outside the gene matches: 13. The CDR3 is made up of 16 amino acids. In germline, CDR1 is LNHNV, CDR2 YYDKDF (reference sequence). For the CDR3, the DNA is TGTGCCACCAGCAGGGTGACAGGGGCCGAGTCTGGTGAGCAGTTCTTC. Protein: CATSRVTGAESGEQFF.

The V and J genes are TRBV20-1 and TRBJ2-5; TRBD2 is a possible D gene (7 bases). CDR3 length: 14 amino acids. Germline V gene lookup returns CDR1 DFQATT and CDR2 SNEGSKA (reference sequence). V lost 7 bases, J lost 5 bases, and 20 bases lay in between. CDR3 bases: TGCAGTGGGGGCGGGGCGGGGGCCAGGGAGACCCAGTACTTC. This codes for CSGGGAGARETQYF.

This clonotype was seen more than once but under ten times. The V call is TRBV24-1, the J call TRBJ2-5; the match to TRBD1 covers 7 bases. Losses at the gene ends were 8 bases for V and 5 bases for J; bases not matched to a gene: 16. Germline V gene data show CDR1 as KGHDR and CDR2 as SFDVKD. The CDR3 is 16 amino acids. The CDR3 here is CATTKRRTGPSETQYF. The CDR3, as DNA: TGTGCCACCACTAAAAGACGGACAGGACCCTCGGAGACCCAGTACTTC.

The rearrangement links TRBV2 to TRBJ1-6, with 8 nucleotides matching TRBD1. Losses at the gene ends were 4 bases for V and 7 bases for J; bases not matched to a gene: 6. Germline CDR1 SNHLY, CDR2 FYNNEI. The CDR3 is made up of 15 amino acids. The CDR3 sequence is CASSGGQANNSPLHF. DNA for the CDR3: TGTGCCAGCAGTGGGGGACAGGCAAACAATTCACCCCTCCACTTT.